The source of this T cell receptor beta chain is a study of radiation and T cells in renal cell carcinoma. Overall study context: Nephrectomy followed 15 Gy stereotactic body radiation by 4 weeks.

This sample's time point: blood 2 weeks post-SBRT. The sample's treatment: 15 Gy SBRT to primary tumor, nephrectomy 4 weeks later. Radiation-treated patients gave blood at baseline, week 2 and week 4. The tumor was a clear cell renal cell carcinoma. Turning to this clone: Its antigen is as yet unknown.

Here immunoSEQ multiplex PCR was the method, and the copy in TCRdb shows in-frame clones only, minus some. The sample consists of tens of thousands of clones, around 86% of them appearing once. General study results and limits: From baseline, blood top tumor clonotypes peaked at 2 weeks post-radiation.

Trimming took off 4 bases at V and 3 bases at J, with 13 bases between the two ends. In germline, CDR1 is LNHDA, CDR2 SQIVND (reference sequence). CDR3 size: 15 residues. The sequence was obtained from a woman between 45 and 65 years old with renal cell carcinoma. The sequencing used blood, collected from a patient whose treatment included radiotherapy and nephrectomy. V is TRBV19 and J is TRBJ1-5, with D perhaps matching TRBD1 (6 bases). The CDR3 loop reads CASSNVGGTNQPQHF. CDR3 sequence (DNA): TGTGCCAGTAGTAACGTCGGGGGCACCAATCAGCCCCAGCATTTT.